Included here is one T cell receptor (beta chain) sequence, with context. This entry is derived from a study of blood T cell repertoires in COVID-19. On the study more broadly: Acute and convalescent COVID-19 specimens originated in the United States, Italy and Spain. In each case, the material was cDNA or gDNA derived from T cells, B-cell-depleted T cells, or PBMCs.

As processed by the authors: Scientists estimated how many nucleated cells there were by amplifying reference gene primers. Clones were read by immunoSEQ multiplex PCR, and TCRdb kept only the in-frame ones, dropping some. Clonal size and the V and J genes are those of that table, whereas D and trimming came from the DNA. Here the sample spans 70,000 to 100,000 clones, roughly 82% being singletons. Sequenced sample: peripheral blood. This TCR derives from a human donor in a cohort sampled during active COVID-19.

The CDR3 reads CASSDSGGPAYEQYF. The CDR3 DNA reads TGTGCCAGCAGCGACTCGGGAGGGCCGGCATACGAGCAGTACTTC. This chain uses TRBV7-3 with TRBJ2-7; 8 nucleotides match TRBD2. The CDR3 has 15 amino acids. CDR1 is SGHTA and CDR2 is FQGTGA in the germline V gene. After removal of 5 bases from V and 4 bases from J, the junction contained 10 bases not matched to a gene.